Shown below are 20 T cell receptor beta chains from a single sample sequenced in a study of T cell responses to AZD1222 COVID-19 vaccine. Method: immunoSEQ multiplex PCR; TCRdb's copy keeps in-frame clones and lacks some. The top ten clones hold approximately 4.8% of a sample with approximately 110,000 clones, over 85% of them seen once. The sample consisted of peripheral blood, taken on day 0 of AZD1222 vaccination. The receptors shown here come from an adult in good health.

As regards this clone: Distinct nucleotide sequences in the sample also encode this CDR3. The chain uses TRBV24-1 and TRBJ1-5; D uncertain. V was clipped by 5 bases and J by 6 bases, with 10 bases between them. The CDR3 consists of 13 residues. Germline CDR1 and CDR2: KGHDR and SFDVKD. For the CDR3, the DNA is TGTGCCACCAGTGCCTTAGAGGGTCAGCCCCAGCATTTT. Its translation is CATSALEGQPQHF.

V is TRBV3-1 (or the pseudogene TRBV3-2) and J is TRBJ1-1; 9 bases line up with TRBD1. V shed 6 bases and J 2 bases; nucleotides not matched to a gene: 13. Germline V gene lookup returns CDR1 LGHDT and CDR2 YNNKEL (reference sequence). The CDR3 is 17 amino acids. The CDR3 protein is CASRPKWTGASNTEAFF. In DNA, the CDR3 is TGTGCCAGCAGACCAAAATGGACAGGGGCAAGCAACACTGAAGCTTTCTTT.

A single count supports this clone. The J gene is TRBJ2-5, the V gene TRBV7-2; D not resolved. CDR3 size: 13 residues. CDR1 and CDR2 from the germline V gene are SGHTA and FQGNSA. Between the trimmed V and J ends, which lost 3 bases and 5 bases, there was a span of 10 bases. CDR3 in DNA: TGTGCCAGCAGCTTTGGACGATTGGAGACCCAGTACTTC. It yields the protein CASSFGRLETQYF.

The gene calls are TRBV19 and TRBJ2-1, with TRBD1 identical over 8 bases. Germline assignment: CDR1 LNHDA and CDR2 SQIVND (reference sequence). This CDR3 is 12 amino acids long. Trimming cost V 7 bases and J 10 bases; bases outside gene matches: 6. Here the CDR3 DNA reads TGTGCCAGTAAAACCGACAGGGGAGAGCAGTTCTTC. Amino acids: CASKTDRGEQFF.

The chain recombines TRBV6-6 with TRBJ2-3, with D possibly matching TRBD2 (6 bases). Per germline, CDR1 MNHNY and CDR2 SVGAGI (reference sequence). With 6 bases removed from V and 1 base from J, the gap between germline ends came to 11 bases. The CDR3 consists of 14 residues. In DNA, the CDR3 is TGTGCCAGCAGCCCCGGGACTGGCACAGATACGCAGTATTTT. This encodes CASSPGTGTDTQYF.

This clone was found once. The chain has TRBV5-1 and TRBJ2-6; TRBD1 might be the D (6 bases). Germline V lookup: CDR1 SGHRS, CDR2 YFSETQ. V lost 3 bases, J lost 0 bases, and 19 bases lay in between. CDR3 size: 19 residues. The CDR3 here is CASSWSLTGHSSGANVLTF. Written as DNA, the CDR3 is TGCGCCAGCAGCTGGAGTCTGACAGGACATAGCTCTGGGGCCAACGTCCTGACTTTC. The full variable domain, completed using reference TRBV5-1 and TRBJ2-6, is KAGVTQTPRYLIKTRGQQVTLSCSPISGHRSVSWYQQTPGQGLQFLFEYFSETQRNKGNFPGRFSGRQFSNSRSEMNVSTLELGDSALYLCASSWSLTGHSSGANVLTFGAGSRLTVL.

V is TRBV5-3 and J is TRBJ2-1, with TRBD1 matching 11 bases. TRBV5-3 is an ORF, and what it does is uncertain. This CDR3 has 19 residues. V was clipped by 4 bases and J by 0 bases; unmatched bases: 12. The CDR3 loop reads CARSGVRDRGTSSYNEQFF. CDR3 nucleotide sequence: TGTGCCAGAAGCGGAGTCAGGGACAGGGGGACCAGCTCCTACAATGAGCAGTTCTTC.

This clone has just one count. The V call is TRBV5-6, the J call TRBJ2-1, with D maybe TRBD1 (5 bases). This CDR3 is 15 amino acids long. Trimming stripped 0 bases from V and 0 bases from J, with 7 bases between. Per the germline V gene, CDR1 is SGHDT and CDR2 is YYEEEE. CDR3 nucleotides: TGTGCCAGCAGCTTGGGGGGCGGCTCCTACAATGAGCAGTTCTTC. This translates into CASSLGGGSYNEQFF. The full variable domain, completed using reference TRBV5-6 and TRBJ2-1, is DAGVTQSPTHLIKTRGQQVTLRCSPKSGHDTVSWYQQALGQGPQFIFQYYEEEERQRGNFPDRFSGHQFPNYSSELNVNALLLGDSALYLCASSLGGGSYNEQFFGPGTRLTVL.

The CDR3 DNA reads as TGCAGCGTTGAAGGTTTGGGACCGGAGCAGTACTTC. Translation gives CSVEGLGPEQYF. This rearrangement joins TRBV29-1 to TRBJ2-7, with D possibly called TRBD1 or TRBD2 (5 bases each). From germline, CDR1 is SQVTM and CDR2 ANQGSEA. V was clipped by 1 base and J by 7 bases, with 11 bases between them. The CDR3 totals 12 residues.

The chain carries TRBV2 and TRBJ1-1; 8 bases agree with TRBD1. The CDR3 spans 12 residues. With 5 bases clipped from V and 6 bases from J, the junction kept 2 bases outside the gene matches. Germline V gene data show CDR1 as SNHLY and CDR2 as FYNNEI. In DNA, the CDR3 is TGTGCCAGCAGTTCGACAGGGGCTGAAGCTTTCTTT. Amino acids: CASSSTGAEAFF.

This clone was picked up a small number of times. This chain links TRBV2 with TRBJ1-4; 9 bases are shared with TRBD1. Losses at the gene ends were 6 bases for V and 3 bases for J; bases not matched to a gene: 5. CDR3 length: 15 residues. Germline CDR1 reads SNHLY; CDR2 reads FYNNEI. The CDR3 protein is CASRDRGWANEKLFF. CDR3 nucleotide sequence: TGTGCCAGCAGGGACAGGGGATGGGCTAATGAAAAACTGTTTTTT. The full variable domain, its missing parts supplied by reference TRBV2 and TRBJ1-4, is EPEVTQTPSHQVTQMGQEVILRCVPISNHLYFYWYRQILGQKVEFLVSFYNNEISEKSEIFDDQFSVERPDGSNFTLKIRSTKLEDSAMYFCASRDRGWANEKLFFGSGTQLSVL.

The rearrangement uses TRBV25-1 and TRBJ1-6; possible D gene TRBD1, 5 bases. The germline gives CDR1 MGHDK, CDR2 SYGVNS. V was cut by 6 bases and J by 4 bases, with 10 bases left in between. This CDR3 has 14 amino acids. The CDR3 DNA reads as TGTGCCAGCAGGTCGGGGGGGTATAATTCACCCCTCCACTTT. It is translated as CASRSGGYNSPLHF.

This chain links TRBV6-5 with TRBJ2-5, with D maybe TRBD1 (5 bases). Germline V gives CDR1 MNHEY, CDR2 SVGAGI. This CDR3 contains 12 residues. Deletions cut 4 bases from V and 5 bases from J, with 8 bases between. CDR3 region: CASSSRDETQYF. The CDR3 region has the DNA TGTGCCAGCAGTTCCAGGGATGAGACCCAGTACTTC.

The V call is TRBV27, the J call TRBJ2-7, with 9 bases identical to TRBD1. The junction had 10 bases not matched to a gene; V was cut back by 6 bases and J by 4 bases. Germline V gene data show CDR1 as MNHEY and CDR2 as SMNVEV (reference sequence). The length of the CDR3 is 15 residues. The CDR3 reads CASRRTGTGSYEQYF. The CDR3 bases are TGTGCCAGCAGGCGAACCGGGACAGGGTCGTACGAGCAGTACTTC.

In its sample, this clone was seen once. The chain couples TRBV18 to TRBJ2-7; possibly TRBD2 for D (7 bases). CDR3 length: 16 amino acids. CDR1 KGHSH and CDR2 LQKENI come from the germline V gene. V was cut by 1 base and J by 0 bases, with 13 bases left in between. The CDR3 loop reads CASSPLRGGSSYEQYF. In DNA form, the CDR3 reads TGTGCCAGCTCACCACTAAGGGGGGGAAGCTCCTACGAGCAGTACTTC.

This rearrangement joins TRBV10-1 to TRBJ2-3; 10 positions match TRBD2. The CDR3 sequence is 16 residues long. J lost 0 bases, V lost 6 bases, and 6 bases had no gene match. From germline, CDR1 is WNHNN and CDR2 SYGVQD (reference sequence). CDR3 in amino acids: CASRETSGISTDTQYF. In nucleotides, the CDR3 is TGCGCCAGCAGGGAAACTAGCGGGATTAGCACAGATACGCAGTATTTT.

The rearrangement uses TRBV19 and TRBJ2-7; 15 nucleotides line up with TRBD2. Trimming took 2 bases from V and 0 from J; bases not matched to a gene: 5. CDR1 is LNHDA and CDR2 is SQIVND in the germline V gene (reference sequence). This CDR3 is 18 amino acids long. CDR3 nucleotide sequence: TGTGCCAGTAGTATAACCGGGACTAGCGGGGGGAGCTCCTACGAGCAGTACTTC. Translating it yields CASSITGTSGGSSYEQYF.

The V gene is TRBV3-1 (or the pseudogene TRBV3-2), the J gene TRBJ2-7, with a tentative D call TRBD1 (5 bases). Germline V gives CDR1 LGHDT, CDR2 YNNKEL (reference sequence). There are 16 residues in the CDR3. V lost 0 bases, J lost 2 bases, and 14 bases lay in between. The CDR3 sequence is CASSQDEDILTYEQYF. In nucleotides, the CDR3 is TGTGCCAGCAGCCAAGACGAGGACATCTTAACCTACGAGCAGTACTTC.

The CDR3 sequence: CASTYLNQVLQPQHF. CDR3 in DNA: TGTGCCAGCACCTACCTAAACCAAGTTCTTCAGCCCCAGCATTTT. This sequence joins TRBV7-9 and TRBJ1-5; no clear D. The CDR3 loop spans 15 amino acids. With 7 bases removed from V and 6 bases from J, the gap between germline ends came to 19 bases. Looked up from germline, CDR1 is SEHNR and CDR2 is FQNEAQ (reference sequence).

This sequence joins TRBV6-5 and TRBJ1-1; 8 nucleotides align to TRBD1. This CDR3 region has 12 residues. V trimming: 6 bases; J trimming: 10 bases; junction bases outside the gene matches: 7. The germline V gene encodes CDR1 MNHEY and CDR2 SVGAGI. The CDR3 here is CASRLTGEGAFF. In DNA, the CDR3 is TGTGCCAGCAGACTGACAGGGGAAGGAGCTTTCTTT.